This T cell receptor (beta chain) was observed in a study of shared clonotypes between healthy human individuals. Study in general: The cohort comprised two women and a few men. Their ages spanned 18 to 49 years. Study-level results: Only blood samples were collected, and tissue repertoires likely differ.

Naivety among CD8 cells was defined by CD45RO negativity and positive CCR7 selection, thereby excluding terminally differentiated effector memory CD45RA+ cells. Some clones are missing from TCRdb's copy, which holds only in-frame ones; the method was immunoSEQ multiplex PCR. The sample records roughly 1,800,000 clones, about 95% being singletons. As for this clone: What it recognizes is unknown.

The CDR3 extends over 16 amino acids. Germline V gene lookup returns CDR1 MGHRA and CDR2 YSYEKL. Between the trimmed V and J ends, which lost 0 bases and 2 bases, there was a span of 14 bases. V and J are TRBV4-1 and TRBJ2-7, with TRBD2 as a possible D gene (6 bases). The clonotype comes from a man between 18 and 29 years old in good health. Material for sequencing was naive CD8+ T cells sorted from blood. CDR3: CASSQDFGGAPYEQYF. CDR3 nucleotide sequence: TGCGCCAGCAGCCAAGATTTTGGAGGGGCCCCCTACGAGCAGTACTTC.